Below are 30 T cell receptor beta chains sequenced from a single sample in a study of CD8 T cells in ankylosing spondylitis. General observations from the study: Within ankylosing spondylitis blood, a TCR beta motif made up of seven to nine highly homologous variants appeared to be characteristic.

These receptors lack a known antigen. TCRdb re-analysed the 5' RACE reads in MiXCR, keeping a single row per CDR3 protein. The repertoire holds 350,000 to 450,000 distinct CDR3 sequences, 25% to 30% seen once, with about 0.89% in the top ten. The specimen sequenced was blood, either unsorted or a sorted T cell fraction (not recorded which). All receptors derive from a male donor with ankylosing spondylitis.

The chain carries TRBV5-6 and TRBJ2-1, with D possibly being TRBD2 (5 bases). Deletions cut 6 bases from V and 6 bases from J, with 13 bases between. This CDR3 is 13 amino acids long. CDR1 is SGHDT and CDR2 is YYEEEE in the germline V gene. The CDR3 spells CASTPGLSNEQFF. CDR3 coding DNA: TGTGCCAGCACCCCCGGACTCTCCAATGAGCAGTTCTTC.

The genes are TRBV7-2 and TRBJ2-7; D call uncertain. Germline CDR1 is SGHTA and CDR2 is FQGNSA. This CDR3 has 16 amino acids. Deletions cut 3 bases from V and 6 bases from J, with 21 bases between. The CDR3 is CASSFVSGTLSGEQYF. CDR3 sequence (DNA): TGTGCCAGCAGCTTCGTTTCGGGTACGTTGTCAGGCGAGCAGTACTTC.

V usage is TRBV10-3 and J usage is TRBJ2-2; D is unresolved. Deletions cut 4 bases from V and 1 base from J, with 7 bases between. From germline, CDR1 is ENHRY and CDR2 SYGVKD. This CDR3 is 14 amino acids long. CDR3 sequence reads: CAISASGNTGELFF. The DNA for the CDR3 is TGTGCCATCAGTGCCTCGGGGAACACCGGGGAGCTGTTTTTT.

The CDR3: CASSQEASGSADTQYF. CDR3 nucleotides: TGTGCCAGCAGCCAAGAGGCTAGCGGGAGCGCAGATACGCAGTATTTT. V is TRBV4-2 and J is TRBJ2-3, with TRBD2 identical over 10 bases. The CDR3 is 16 residues long. Losses at the gene ends were 0 bases for V and 4 bases for J; bases not matched to a gene: 4. CDR1 and CDR2 from the germline V gene are LGHNA and YNFKEQ.

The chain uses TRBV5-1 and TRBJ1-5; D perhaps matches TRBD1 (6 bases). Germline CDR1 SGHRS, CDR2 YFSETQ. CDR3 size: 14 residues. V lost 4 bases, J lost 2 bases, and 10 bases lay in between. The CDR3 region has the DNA TGCGCCAGCAGCACCGAGGGGGGCAATCAGCCCCAGCATTTT. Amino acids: CASSTEGGNQPQHF.

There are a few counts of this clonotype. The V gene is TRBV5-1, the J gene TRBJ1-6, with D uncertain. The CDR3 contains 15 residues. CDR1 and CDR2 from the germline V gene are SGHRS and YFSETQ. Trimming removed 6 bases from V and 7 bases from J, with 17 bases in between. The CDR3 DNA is TGCGCCAGCACCTTCCAAGGAGGTGGGAATTCACCCCTCCACTTT. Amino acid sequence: CASTFQGGGNSPLHF.

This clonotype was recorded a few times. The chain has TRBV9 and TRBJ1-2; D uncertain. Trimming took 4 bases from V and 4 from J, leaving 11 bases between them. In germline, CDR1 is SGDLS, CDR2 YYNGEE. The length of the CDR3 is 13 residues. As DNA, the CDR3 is TGTGCCAGCAGCTTAGACAAGGGCTATGGCTACACCTTC. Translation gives CASSLDKGYGYTF.

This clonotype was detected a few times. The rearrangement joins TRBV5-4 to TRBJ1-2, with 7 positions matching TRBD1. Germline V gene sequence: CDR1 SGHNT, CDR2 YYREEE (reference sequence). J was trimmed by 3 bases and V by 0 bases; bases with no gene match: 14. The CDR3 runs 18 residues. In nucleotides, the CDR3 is TGTGCCAGCAGCTTGGCCAGGGGGTCCCTGCCCCTGGACTATGGCTACACCTTC. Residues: CASSLARGSLPLDYGYTF.

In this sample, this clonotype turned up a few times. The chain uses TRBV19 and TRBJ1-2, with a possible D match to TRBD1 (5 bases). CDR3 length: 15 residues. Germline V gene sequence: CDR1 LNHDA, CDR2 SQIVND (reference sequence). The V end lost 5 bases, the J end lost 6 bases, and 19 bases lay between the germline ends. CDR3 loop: CASSPQTAAGNGYTF. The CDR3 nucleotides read TGTGCCAGTAGTCCCCAGACAGCGGCAGGAAATGGCTACACCTTC. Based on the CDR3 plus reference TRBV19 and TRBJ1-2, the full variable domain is DGGITQSPKYLFRKEGQNVTLSCEQNLNHDAMYWYRQDPGQGLRLIYYSQIVNDFQKGDIAEGYSVSREKKESFPLTVTSAQKNPTAFYLCASSPQTAAGNGYTFGSGTRLTVV.

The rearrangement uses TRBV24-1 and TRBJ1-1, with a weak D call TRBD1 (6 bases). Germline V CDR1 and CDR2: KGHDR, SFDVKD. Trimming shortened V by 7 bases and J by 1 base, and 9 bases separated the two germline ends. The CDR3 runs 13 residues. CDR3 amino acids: CATRWGANTEAFF. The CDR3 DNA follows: TGTGCCACCAGGTGGGGGGCGAACACTGAAGCTTTCTTT.

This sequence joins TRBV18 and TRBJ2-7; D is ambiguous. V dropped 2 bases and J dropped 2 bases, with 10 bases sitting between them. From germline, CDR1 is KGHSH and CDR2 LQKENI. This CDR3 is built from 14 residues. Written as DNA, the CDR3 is TGTGCCAGCTCACCAGAGGCGGAAGCCTACGAGCAGTACGTC. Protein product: CASSPEAEAYEQYV.

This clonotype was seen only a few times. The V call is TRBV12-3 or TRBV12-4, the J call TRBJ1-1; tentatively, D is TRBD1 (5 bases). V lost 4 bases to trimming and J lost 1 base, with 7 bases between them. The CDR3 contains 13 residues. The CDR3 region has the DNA TGTGCCAGCAGTTGGGGCACGAACACTGAAGCTTTCTTT. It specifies CASSWGTNTEAFF.

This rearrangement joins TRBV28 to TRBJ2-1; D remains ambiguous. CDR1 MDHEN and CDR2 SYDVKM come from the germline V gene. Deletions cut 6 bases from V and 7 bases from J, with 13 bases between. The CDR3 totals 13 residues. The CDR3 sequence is CASRAFLGNEQFF. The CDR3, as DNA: TGTGCCAGCAGAGCCTTTCTGGGAAATGAGCAGTTCTTC.

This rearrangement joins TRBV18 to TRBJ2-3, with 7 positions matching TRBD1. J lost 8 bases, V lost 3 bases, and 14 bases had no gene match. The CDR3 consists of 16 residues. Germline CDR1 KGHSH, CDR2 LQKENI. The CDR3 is CASSPRDPGAGGTQYF. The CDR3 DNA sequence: TGTGCCAGCTCACCTAGAGACCCCGGTGCAGGGGGTACGCAGTATTTT.

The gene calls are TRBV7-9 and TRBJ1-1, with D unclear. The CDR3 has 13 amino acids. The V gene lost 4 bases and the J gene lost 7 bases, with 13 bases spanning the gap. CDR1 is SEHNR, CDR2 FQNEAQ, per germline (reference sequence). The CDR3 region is CASSYNGLFEAFF. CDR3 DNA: TGTGCCAGCAGCTATAACGGCCTTTTTGAAGCTTTCTTT.

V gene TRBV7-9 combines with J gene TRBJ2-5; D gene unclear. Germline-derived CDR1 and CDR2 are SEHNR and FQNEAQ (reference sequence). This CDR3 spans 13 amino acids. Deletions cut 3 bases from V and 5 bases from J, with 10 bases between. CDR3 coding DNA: TGTGCCAGCAGCTTCGAGTACGAGGAGACCCAGTACTTC. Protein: CASSFEYEETQYF.

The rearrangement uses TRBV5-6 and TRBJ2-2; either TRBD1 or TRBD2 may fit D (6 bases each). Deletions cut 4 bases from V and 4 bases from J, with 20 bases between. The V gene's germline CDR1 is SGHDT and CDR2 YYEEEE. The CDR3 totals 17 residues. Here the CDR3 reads CASSPSGVEGGTGELFF. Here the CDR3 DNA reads TGTGCCAGCAGCCCGTCGGGGGTGGAAGGGGGCACCGGGGAGCTGTTTTTT. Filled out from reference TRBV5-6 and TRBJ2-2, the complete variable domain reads DAGVTQSPTHLIKTRGQQVTLRCSPKSGHDTVSWYQQALGQGPQFIFQYYEEEERQRGNFPDRFSGHQFPNYSSELNVNALLLGDSALYLCASSPSGVEGGTGELFFGEGSRLTVL.

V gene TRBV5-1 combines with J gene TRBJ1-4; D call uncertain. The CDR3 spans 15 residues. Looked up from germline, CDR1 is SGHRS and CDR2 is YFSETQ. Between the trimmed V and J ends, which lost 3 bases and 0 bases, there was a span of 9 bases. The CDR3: CASSSGHATNEKLFF. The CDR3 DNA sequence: TGCGCCAGCAGCTCCGGGCACGCAACTAATGAAAAACTGTTTTTT.

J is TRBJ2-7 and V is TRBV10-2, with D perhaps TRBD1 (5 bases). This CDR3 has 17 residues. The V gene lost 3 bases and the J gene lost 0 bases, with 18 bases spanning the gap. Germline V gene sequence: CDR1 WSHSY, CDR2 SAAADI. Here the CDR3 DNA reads TGCGCCAGCAGTGAAGTTTTGGCGTTAGGGGTCTCCTACGAGCAGTACGTC. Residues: CASSEVLALGVSYEQYV.

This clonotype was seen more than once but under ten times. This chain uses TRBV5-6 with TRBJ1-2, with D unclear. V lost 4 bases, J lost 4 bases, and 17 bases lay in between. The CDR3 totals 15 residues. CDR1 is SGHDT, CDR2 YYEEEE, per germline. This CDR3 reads CASSTLTGLGYGYTF. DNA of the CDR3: TGTGCCAGCAGCACCCTGACTGGGTTGGGCTATGGCTACACCTTC.

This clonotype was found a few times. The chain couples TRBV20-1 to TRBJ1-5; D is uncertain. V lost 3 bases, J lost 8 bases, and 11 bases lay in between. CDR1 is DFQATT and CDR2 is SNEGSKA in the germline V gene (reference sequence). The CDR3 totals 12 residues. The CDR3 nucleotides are TGCAGTGCTAGGACTACAATGAAGCCCCAGCATTTT. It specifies CSARTTMKPQHF.

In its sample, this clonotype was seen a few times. CDR3 region: CASSREGRRTGELFF. CDR3 nucleotide sequence: TGTGCCAGCAGCCGCGAGGGTAGGAGAACCGGGGAGCTGTTTTTT. The chain joins TRBV3-1 to TRBJ2-2; D perhaps matches TRBD2 (5 bases). V was cut by 4 bases and J by 5 bases, with 14 bases left in between. Germline values: CDR1 LGHDT, CDR2 YNNKEL (reference sequence). The CDR3 sequence is 15 residues long.

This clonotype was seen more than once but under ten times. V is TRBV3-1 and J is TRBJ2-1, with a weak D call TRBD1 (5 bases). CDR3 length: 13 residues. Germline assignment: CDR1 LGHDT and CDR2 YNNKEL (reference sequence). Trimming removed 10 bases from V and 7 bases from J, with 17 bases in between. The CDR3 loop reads CATESDSWNEQFF. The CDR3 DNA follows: TGTGCCACCGAAAGCGACAGTTGGAATGAGCAGTTCTTC.

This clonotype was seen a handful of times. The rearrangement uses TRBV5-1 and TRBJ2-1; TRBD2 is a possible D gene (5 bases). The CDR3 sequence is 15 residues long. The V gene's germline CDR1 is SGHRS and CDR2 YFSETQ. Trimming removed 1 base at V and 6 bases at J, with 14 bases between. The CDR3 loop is CASSLSGLSPNEQFF. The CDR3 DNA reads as TGCGCCAGCAGCTTGTCCGGACTCTCCCCCAATGAGCAGTTCTTC.

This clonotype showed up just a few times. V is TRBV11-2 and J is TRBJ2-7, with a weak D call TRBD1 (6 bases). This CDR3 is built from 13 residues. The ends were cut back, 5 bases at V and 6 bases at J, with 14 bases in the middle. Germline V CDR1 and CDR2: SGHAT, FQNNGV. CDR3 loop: CASSQQGPSEQYV. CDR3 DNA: TGTGCCAGCAGCCAGCAGGGGCCTAGCGAGCAGTACGTC.

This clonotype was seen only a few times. The CDR3 spells CASSPPGKGTNEKLFF. CDR3 DNA: TGTGCCAGCAGCCCCCCGGGGAAAGGGACCAATGAAAAACTGTTTTTT. This chain joins TRBV3-1 and TRBJ1-4, with D perhaps matching TRBD1 (5 bases). In germline, CDR1 is LGHDT, CDR2 YNNKEL (reference sequence). V lost 4 bases, J lost 5 bases, and 17 bases lay in between. The CDR3 covers 16 residues.

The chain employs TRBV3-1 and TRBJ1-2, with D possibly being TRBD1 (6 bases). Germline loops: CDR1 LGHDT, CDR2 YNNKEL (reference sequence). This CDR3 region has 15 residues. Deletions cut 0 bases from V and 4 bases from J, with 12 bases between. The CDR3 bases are TGTGCCAGCAGCCAAGAGTCCAGGGGAGGCTATGGCTACACCTTC. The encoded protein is CASSQESRGGYGYTF.

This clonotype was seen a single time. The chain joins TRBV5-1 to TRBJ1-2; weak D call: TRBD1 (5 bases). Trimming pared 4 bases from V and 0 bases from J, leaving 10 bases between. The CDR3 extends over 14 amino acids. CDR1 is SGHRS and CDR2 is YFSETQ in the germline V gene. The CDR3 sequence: CASSVTASNYGYTF. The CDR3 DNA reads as TGCGCCAGCAGCGTGACAGCATCTAACTATGGCTACACCTTC.

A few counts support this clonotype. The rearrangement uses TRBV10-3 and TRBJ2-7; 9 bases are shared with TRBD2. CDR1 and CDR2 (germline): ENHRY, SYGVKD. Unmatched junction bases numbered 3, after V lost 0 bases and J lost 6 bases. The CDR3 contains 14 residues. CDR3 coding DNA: TGTGCCATCAGTGAGTCGGGACTAGCTGCCGAGCAGTACGTC. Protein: CAISESGLAAEQYV.

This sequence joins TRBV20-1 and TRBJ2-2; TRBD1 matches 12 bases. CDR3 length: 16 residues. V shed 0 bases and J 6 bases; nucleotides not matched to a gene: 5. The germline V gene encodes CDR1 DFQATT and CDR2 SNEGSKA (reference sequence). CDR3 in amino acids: CSARDPGQGAAGELFF. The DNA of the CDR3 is TGCAGTGCTAGAGACCCGGGACAGGGGGCCGCCGGGGAGCTGTTTTTT.